The next 20 T cell receptor beta chains were all read from a single sample in a study of metastatic and nonmetastatic thyroid tumors. TCRdb re-analyzed the PCR reads using MiXCR. This table has 3,000 to 4,500 clones, 35% appearing once. No treatment had been given to any patient before thyroid surgery. Source material: adjacent normal tissue. The origin of the receptors is a male donor with papillary thyroid cancer or a benign thyroid nodule (not recorded which). Some clones in this sample may be carry-over from other donors' samples.

The rearrangement uses TRBV12-3 or TRBV12-4 and TRBJ2-7; D ambiguous. The CDR3 totals 14 residues. Trimming stripped 6 bases from V and 7 bases from J, with 19 bases between. The CDR3 coding sequence is TGTGCCAGCAGCGAGACATGGTTTTCTAGAGAGCAGTACTTC. It codes for CASSETWFSREQYF.

This chain links TRBV30 with TRBJ1-1, with D perhaps matching TRBD1 (6 bases). CDR3 size: 12 residues. V was clipped by 4 bases and J by 1 base, with 7 bases between them. Germline CDR1 reads GTSNPN; CDR2 reads SVGIG (reference sequence). The CDR3 region is CAWNRANTEAFF. CDR3 bases: TGTGCCTGGAACAGGGCGAACACTGAAGCTTTCTTT. The variable domain in full, with the rest retrieved from reference TRBV30 and TRBJ1-1, is SQTIHQWPATLVQPVGSPLSLECTVEGTSNPNLYWYRQAAGRGLQLLFYSVGIGQISSEVPQNLSASRPQDRQFILSSKKLLLSDSGFYLCAWNRANTEAFFGQGTRLTVV.

The sample holds a few counts of this clone. The chain's CDR3 is CASSPAGGFAGNTIYF. CDR3 nucleotide sequence: TGTGCCAGCAGTCCAGCCGGGGGCTTTGCTGGAAACACCATATATTTT. The V and J genes are TRBV28 and TRBJ1-3, with a tentative D call TRBD1 (6 bases). The CDR3 runs to 16 residues. CDR1 is MDHEN, CDR2 SYDVKM, per germline. V lost 5 bases to trimming and J lost 2 bases, with 16 bases between them.

The gene calls are TRBV6-2 or TRBV6-3 and TRBJ2-7; D is ambiguous. Looked up from germline, CDR1 is MNHEY and CDR2 is SVGEGT. Trimming took off 3 bases at V and 2 bases at J, with 11 bases between the two ends. This CDR3 has 14 amino acids. CDR3 in amino acids: CASSYQETAYEQYF. CDR3 nucleotides: TGTGCCAGCAGTTATCAGGAAACAGCCTACGAGCAGTACTTC.

As to this clone: At one end the junction does not follow the germline gene, possibly because of a read error. The chain joins TRBV7-8 to TRBJ2-1; no firm D call. This CDR3 region has 11 residues. The germline V gene encodes CDR1 SGHVS and CDR2 FQNEAQ. The CDR3 region has the DNA TGTGTCAGCAGCCCAGTTAATGAGCAGTTCTTC. As protein: CVSSPVNEQFF.

The chain recombines TRBV11-2 with TRBJ2-1, with D possibly matching TRBD2 (6 bases). The V gene lost 5 bases and the J gene lost 3 bases, with 17 bases spanning the gap. Germline V gives CDR1 SGHAT, CDR2 FQNNGV. The length of the CDR3 is 16 residues. The CDR3 nucleotides are TGTGCCAGCAGCGTGGTATCCGGGACTCACTACAATGAGCAGTTCTTC. This codes for CASSVVSGTHYNEQFF. Full variable domain (remainder filled in from reference TRBV11-2 and TRBJ2-1): EAGVAQSPRYKIIEKRQSVAFWCNPISGHATLYWYQQILGQGPKLLIQFQNNGVVDDSQLPKDRFSAERLKGVDSTLKIQPAKLEDSAVYLCASSVVSGTHYNEQFFGPGTRLTVL.

This clone was counted only a few times. Here the CDR3 DNA reads TGTGCCAGCAGGACACAAGCCTACGAGCAGTACTTC. Its translation is CASRTQAYEQYF. This chain joins TRBV2 and TRBJ2-7; D gene uncertain. V was pared by 6 bases and J by 2 bases, with 8 bases between. This CDR3 region has 12 residues. CDR1 is SNHLY, CDR2 FYNNEI, per germline.

This clone was observed a handful of times. The V and J genes are TRBV20-1 and TRBJ1-6, with 10 bases matching TRBD1. This CDR3 spans 14 amino acids. In germline, CDR1 is DFQATT, CDR2 SNEGSKA (reference sequence). Unmatched junction bases numbered 3, after V lost 3 bases and J lost 7 bases. CDR3 in DNA: TGCAGTGCTAGTCGGGACAGGGGCAATTCACCCCTCCACTTT. Its translation is CSASRDRGNSPLHF.

This clone ranks as large. The chain couples TRBV7-2 to TRBJ1-1; D is undetermined. The V end was cut by 5 bases, the J end by 3 bases, with 10 bases between. Germline CDR1 reads SGHTA; CDR2 reads FQGNSA. The CDR3 sequence is 13 residues long. The chain's CDR3 is CASSRRADTEAFF. CDR3 nucleotides: TGTGCCAGCAGCCGTCGGGCGGACACTGAAGCTTTCTTT.

This chain joins TRBV27 and TRBJ2-7; 8 nucleotides agree with TRBD1. CDR3 length equals 13 residues. The junction had 6 bases not matched to a gene; V was cut back by 6 bases and J by 5 bases. Germline values: CDR1 MNHEY, CDR2 SMNVEV (reference sequence). The CDR3 is CASRYGQGDEQYF. The CDR3 DNA reads TGTGCCAGCAGGTATGGACAGGGAGACGAGCAGTACTTC.

This clone was counted between two and nine times. This chain joins TRBV6-2 or TRBV6-3 and TRBJ2-7, with 8 positions matching TRBD1. The CDR3 loop spans 14 amino acids. With 6 bases clipped from V and 5 bases from J, the junction kept 9 bases outside the gene matches. Germline V gene sequence: CDR1 MNHEY, CDR2 SVGEGT. CDR3 loop: CASSLFGQGHEQYF. The CDR3 coding sequence is TGTGCCAGCAGCCTCTTCGGACAGGGCCACGAGCAGTACTTC.

CDR3 amino acids: CASSFYQTSGNYNEQFF. CDR3 DNA sequence: TGTGCCAGCAGCTTTTACCAGACTAGCGGGAACTACAATGAGCAGTTCTTC. The chain carries TRBV7-2 and TRBJ2-1, with 11 bases fitting TRBD2. The CDR3 is made up of 17 amino acids. Per the germline V gene, CDR1 is SGHTA and CDR2 is FQGNSA. The V and J ends lost 3 bases and 3 bases, in that order; junction bases with no gene match: 7.

This clone was seen a handful of times. V and J are TRBV7-2 and TRBJ2-4; perhaps TRBD1 as D (6 bases). Trimming took off 3 bases at V and 8 bases at J, with 8 bases between the two ends. CDR3 size: 12 residues. The germline V gene encodes CDR1 SGHTA and CDR2 FQGNSA. This chain's CDR3 is CASSFEGDIQYF. CDR3 in DNA: TGTGCCAGCAGCTTCGAGGGGGACATTCAGTACTTC.

The V gene is TRBV6-1, the J gene TRBJ2-1; D could derive from TRBD1 or TRBD2 (5 bases each). There are 12 residues in the CDR3. Trimming removed 0 bases from V and 11 bases from J, with 8 bases in between. Germline V gives CDR1 MNHNS, CDR2 SASEGT. DNA for the CDR3: TGTGCCAGCAGTGAAGCTGGGACGCAGCAGTTCTTC. It yields the protein CASSEAGTQQFF.

The chain links TRBV20-1 to TRBJ2-7, with 8 bases identical to TRBD1. The CDR3 contains 16 residues. With V trimmed by 5 bases and J by 2 bases, 14 bases remained unmatched. Germline CDR1 and CDR2: DFQATT and SNEGSKA (reference sequence). In DNA, the CDR3 is TGCAGTGCTCTAGATGACAGGGGTCCTTTTACCTACGAGCAGTACTTC. The encoded protein is CSALDDRGPFTYEQYF.

This chain uses TRBV5-1 with TRBJ2-2, with TRBD2 as a possible D gene (6 bases). Trimming stripped 0 bases from V and 4 bases from J, with 10 bases between. Germline lookup yields CDR1 SGHRS and CDR2 YFSETQ. The CDR3 runs to 15 residues. CDR3 in amino acids: CASSLVAAATGELFF. DNA of the CDR3: TGCGCCAGCAGCTTGGTAGCGGCCGCCACCGGGGAGCTGTTTTTT.

This clone was found a few times. The chain couples TRBV7-9 to TRBJ2-7; no firm D call. CDR1 and CDR2 (germline): SEHNR, FQNEAQ (reference sequence). This CDR3 region has 13 residues. The V end was cut by 3 bases, the J end by 3 bases, with 9 bases between. The CDR3 loop is CASSFQAHYEQYF. The DNA of the CDR3 is TGTGCCAGCAGCTTCCAGGCCCACTACGAGCAGTACTTC.

The CDR3 nucleotides read TGTGCCAGCAGCCTCCGGGACAGAAACACCATATATTTT. Translating gives CASSLRDRNTIYF. The gene calls are TRBV11-2 and TRBJ1-3; perhaps TRBD1 as D (6 bases). The V end was cut by 5 bases, the J end by 5 bases, with 10 bases between. CDR1 is SGHAT, CDR2 FQNNGV, per germline. This CDR3 comprises 13 residues.

This clone was detected only a few times. Germline and junction disagree at one end, which may indicate a read error. The V call is TRBV27, the J call TRBJ1-6; D may be TRBD1 (5 bases). Germline CDR1 and CDR2: MNHEY and SMNVEV (reference sequence). The CDR3 totals 17 residues. Written as DNA, the CDR3 is TGTGCCAGCAGTCTGCTCCCCTCCGGGGCGGGGAATTCACACCTCCACTTT. This translates into CASSLLPSGAGNSHLHF.

With respect to this clone: This likely comes from a read error, as the CDR3 has no conserved phenylalanine or tryptophan at its end. The chain is built from TRBV6-1 and TRBJ2-3, with TRBD2 matching 9 bases. CDR3 length: 16 residues. Germline-derived CDR1 and CDR2 are MNHNS and SASEGT. CDR3 nucleotides: TGTGCCAGCATCCCCGGGACTAGCCTCAGCACATATACGCAGTATTTA. This sequence encodes CASIPGTSLSTYTQYL.